This entry lists 25 T cell receptor beta chains sequenced from one sample in a study of spatial heterogeneity in lung cancer. Described time point: sample taken at primary tumor resection. One entry per CDR3 protein results from TCRdb running MiXCR on the 5' RACE reads. The sample records approximately 25,000 distinct CDR3 sequences, over 3% being singletons. The material sequenced was PBMCs, taken at surgery. The receptors shown here come from a female donor with early-stage non-small cell lung cancer.

This clonotype occurred many times. An end of the junction does not agree with germline; a read error may underlie this. V and J are TRBV9 and TRBJ1-6; the D is unclear. CDR1 and CDR2 (germline): SGDLS, YYNGEE. The CDR3 is 15 residues long. The CDR3 DNA reads as TGTGCCAGCAACGTAGGCCTGGAAGGGAATTCACCCCTCCACTTT. Protein product: CASNVGLEGNSPLHF.

This clonotype has at least ten counts. The chain joins TRBV7-3 to TRBJ2-3, with D unresolved. This CDR3 has 16 residues. Germline CDR1 is SGHTA and CDR2 is FQGTGA. Trimming cost V 3 bases and J 1 base, with 14 bases left between them. CDR3 loop: CASSFSYPSRTDTQYF. Here the CDR3 DNA reads TGTGCCAGCAGCTTTTCTTACCCTTCTCGCACAGATACGCAGTATTTT.

This clonotype was detected many times. The chain links TRBV28 to TRBJ2-7; 7 bases map to TRBD2. Germline V gene sequence: CDR1 MDHEN, CDR2 SYDVKM. V was pared by 3 bases and J by 5 bases, with 4 bases of the junction left unmatched. The CDR3 runs to 13 residues. CDR3 residues: CASSFAGVDEQYF. The CDR3 bases are TGTGCCAGCAGTTTCGCGGGAGTAGACGAGCAGTACTTC.

In its sample, this clonotype was seen many times. The chain combines TRBV19 with TRBJ2-5, with D possibly TRBD2 on 6 matching bases. Germline assignment: CDR1 LNHDA and CDR2 SQIVND (reference sequence). With 4 bases removed from V and 2 bases from J, the gap between germline ends came to 17 bases. The CDR3 spans 16 residues. The CDR3 bases are TGTGCCAGTAGTAGAAGACCGGGACTCAAACAAGAGACCCAGTACTTC. Translating it yields CASSRRPGLKQETQYF.

The sample holds many counts of this clonotype. The chain links TRBV7-2 to TRBJ2-1; D gene uncertain. The CDR3 is 15 amino acids. Looked up from germline, CDR1 is SGHTA and CDR2 is FQGNSA. V was cut by 1 base and J by 3 bases, with 10 bases left in between. The CDR3 nucleotides read TGTGCCAGCAGCTTAGGTATAATCCTCTACAATGAGCAGTTCTTC. Amino acid sequence: CASSLGIILYNEQFF.

This clonotype showed up many times. The rearrangement uses TRBV24-1 and TRBJ1-6; D is uncertain. CDR3 size: 13 residues. V was pared by 8 bases and J by 11 bases, with 15 bases between. Germline lookup yields CDR1 KGHDR and CDR2 SFDVKD. The CDR3 DNA reads as TGTGCCACCATTAAGCGGGATTTGACACCCCTCCACTTT. Amino acid sequence: CATIKRDLTPLHF.

The rearrangement joins TRBV6-1 to TRBJ2-4; D may be TRBD1 (6 bases). Trimming removed 1 base from V and 0 bases from J, with 19 bases in between. Germline lookup yields CDR1 MNHNS and CDR2 SASEGT. The CDR3 totals 19 residues. The CDR3 sequence is CASSEGGTRQVIAKNIQYF. For the CDR3, the DNA is TGTGCCAGCAGTGAAGGAGGGACCCGACAGGTGATAGCCAAAAACATTCAGTACTTC.

This clonotype was picked up many times. The chain employs TRBV19 and TRBJ1-5, with 9 bases lining up with TRBD1. CDR3 length: 17 residues. Germline V CDR1 and CDR2: LNHDA, SQIVND (reference sequence). Germline trimming cut 1 base from V and 4 bases from J; bases unmatched to any gene: 8. The CDR3 sequence: CASSIGDRVRKNQPQHF. As DNA, the CDR3 is TGTGCCAGTAGTATAGGGGACAGGGTGAGAAAGAATCAGCCCCAGCATTTT. Together with reference TRBV19 and TRBJ1-5, the CDR3 gives the full variable domain: DGGITQSPKYLFRKEGQNVTLSCEQNLNHDAMYWYRQDPGQGLRLIYYSQIVNDFQKGDIAEGYSVSREKKESFPLTVTSAQKNPTAFYLCASSIGDRVRKNQPQHFGDGTRLSIL.

This clonotype was counted ten times or more. The rearrangement uses TRBV5-1 and TRBJ2-7; the match to TRBD2 covers 7 bases. Germline CDR1 SGHRS, CDR2 YFSETQ. With V trimmed by 4 bases and J by 4 bases, 11 bases remained unmatched. CDR3 length equals 15 residues. This CDR3 reads CASSPGGSGIYEQYF. The CDR3 coding sequence is TGCGCCAGCAGCCCTGGAGGGAGCGGGATTTACGAGCAGTACTTC. The variable domain in full, with the rest retrieved from reference TRBV5-1 and TRBJ2-7, is KAGVTQTPRYLIKTRGQQVTLSCSPISGHRSVSWYQQTPGQGLQFLFEYFSETQRNKGNFPGRFSGRQFSNSRSEMNVSTLELGDSALYLCASSPGGSGIYEQYFGPGTRLTVT.

This clonotype was observed at least ten times. The chain has TRBV6-5 and TRBJ2-3, with 10 bases aligning to TRBD2. There are 15 residues in the CDR3. V lost 6 bases to trimming and J lost 1 base; unmatched junction nucleotides: 4. The V gene's germline CDR1 is MNHEY and CDR2 SVGAGI. The CDR3 DNA reads TGTGCCAGCAGCCATAGCGGGGGGCGCACAGATACGCAGTATTTT. Its translation is CASSHSGGRTDTQYF.

The chain couples TRBV7-2 to TRBJ2-3; 7 bases match TRBD2. The CDR3 sequence is 15 residues long. V shed 5 bases and J 6 bases; nucleotides not matched to a gene: 11. Germline assignment: CDR1 SGHTA and CDR2 FQGNSA. Here the CDR3 reads CASSSGALQRDTQYF. In DNA form, the CDR3 reads TGTGCCAGCAGCAGCGGGGCCCTCCAGAGGGATACGCAGTATTTT.

This clonotype was seen only a few times. This sequence joins TRBV11-1 and TRBJ2-7, with a possible D match to TRBD2 (6 bases). The CDR3 extends over 15 amino acids. V lost 5 bases and J lost 3, with 17 bases in between. The germline V gene encodes CDR1 SGHAT and CDR2 FQDESV (reference sequence). This CDR3 is CASSGQSGRLYEQYF. The CDR3 coding sequence is TGTGCCAGCAGCGGACAAAGCGGGCGCCTCTACGAGCAGTACTTC.

The rearrangement joins TRBV27 to TRBJ1-3; 8 bases match TRBD1. This CDR3 has 16 residues. CDR1 MNHEY and CDR2 SMNVEV come from the germline V gene (reference sequence). The CDR3 bases are TGTGTCAGTAGAACTTTTGGGACAGGCCGCGGAAACACCATATATTTT. Translating it yields CVSRTFGTGRGNTIYF.

This clonotype was observed at least ten times. The rearrangement links TRBV2 to TRBJ2-2; TRBD1 might be the D (5 bases). The germline V gene encodes CDR1 SNHLY and CDR2 FYNNEI. Trimming took 6 bases from V and 7 from J, leaving 12 bases between them. CDR3 length: 13 residues. The CDR3: CASSLTVGGELFF. The CDR3, as DNA: TGTGCCAGCAGCCTGACAGTGGGCGGGGAGCTGTTTTTT.

This clonotype was counted at least ten times. The rearrangement uses TRBV19 and TRBJ2-4; D could derive from TRBD1 or TRBD2 (5 bases each). Germline CDR1 LNHDA, CDR2 SQIVND (reference sequence). The CDR3 spans 19 residues. The V end was cut by 4 bases, the J end by 0 bases, with 22 bases between. The CDR3 here is CASSNRSQGARLAKNIQYF. The CDR3 coding sequence is TGTGCCAGTAGTAATAGATCGCAGGGAGCCCGACTAGCCAAAAACATTCAGTACTTC.

This clonotype is medium-sized within its sample. The chain joins TRBV29-1 to TRBJ2-5; perhaps TRBD1 as D (6 bases). This CDR3 has 13 residues. Trimming stripped 5 bases from V and 2 bases from J, with 12 bases between. The germline V gene encodes CDR1 SQVTM and CDR2 ANQGSEA. The CDR3 region is CSVFRQEQETQYF. As DNA, the CDR3 is TGCAGCGTTTTTCGACAGGAGCAAGAGACCCAGTACTTC.

The sample holds many counts of this clonotype. The gene calls are TRBV20-1 and TRBJ2-7; no clear D gene. From germline, CDR1 is DFQATT and CDR2 SNEGSKA (reference sequence). The ends were cut back, 0 bases at V and 2 bases at J, with 11 bases in the middle. The CDR3 spans 14 residues. In DNA, the CDR3 is TGCAGTGCTAGAGATCGGGCAGGACCCTACGAGCAGTACTTC. Translated, it gives CSARDRAGPYEQYF.

In this sample, this clonotype turned up many times. This sequence joins TRBV5-8 and TRBJ1-2; D remains ambiguous. The V end was cut by 4 bases, the J end by 5 bases, with 6 bases between. Germline-derived CDR1 and CDR2 are SGHTS and YDEGEE. This CDR3 comprises 11 residues. DNA for the CDR3: TGTGCCAGCAGCCCCACTTATGGCTACACCTTC. Encoded protein: CASSPTYGYTF.

This clonotype came up many times. This sequence joins TRBV18 and TRBJ2-3, with 11 bases that match TRBD1. Germline lookup yields CDR1 KGHSH and CDR2 LQKENI. The CDR3 length is 17 residues. Trimming at V came to 0 bases and at J to 2 bases, leaving 4 bases not matched to a gene. For the CDR3, the DNA is TGTGCCAGCTCACCACCAGGACAGGGGGCGGTCACAGATACGCAGTATTTT. This translates into CASSPPGQGAVTDTQYF.

Ten or more counts support this clonotype. V is TRBV7-2 and J is TRBJ1-6; D is uncertain. The V gene lost 1 base and the J gene lost 10 bases, with 14 bases spanning the gap. Germline V gene sequence: CDR1 SGHTA, CDR2 FQGNSA. CDR3 length: 15 residues. The CDR3 coding sequence is TGTGCCAGCAGCTTAGACCGCGGCTTCGGGTCACCCCTCCACTTT. It encodes CASSLDRGFGSPLHF.

By share of the sample, this clonotype is medium-sized. The gene calls are TRBV12-3 or TRBV12-4 and TRBJ2-3; D is uncertain. The V end was cut by 3 bases, the J end by 4 bases, with 5 bases between. CDR3 length equals 12 residues. CDR3 in amino acids: CASSFRPDTQYF. In nucleotides, the CDR3 is TGTGCCAGCAGTTTCCGCCCAGATACGCAGTATTTT.

Note on this clonotype: A much larger clone differs from this one at a single base, so this may be a read error. J is TRBJ1-2 and V is TRBV7-2; TRBD1 matches 7 bases. J was trimmed by 4 bases and V by 1 base; bases with no gene match: 6. Germline-derived CDR1 and CDR2 are SGHTA and FQGNSA. The CDR3 is 15 residues long. CDR3 in amino acids: CASSLGSGGRYGYTF. As DNA, the CDR3 is TGTGCCAGCAGCTTAGGTTCAGGGGGGCGCTATGGCTACACCTTC.

This clonotype has a handful of counts. The genes are TRBV12-3 or TRBV12-4 and TRBJ1-4; D perhaps matches TRBD1 (6 bases). This CDR3 is 18 amino acids long. The V end lost 3 bases, the J end lost 0 bases, and 17 bases lay between the germline ends. The CDR3 bases are TGTGCCAGCAGTTTTAGGGGGGCCTCTGGTGCAACTAATGAAAAACTGTTTTTT. Protein sequence: CASSFRGASGATNEKLFF.

This clonotype was counted at least ten times. The J gene is TRBJ2-7, the V gene TRBV5-6; D unresolved. The ends were cut back, 4 bases at V and 7 bases at J, with 18 bases in the middle. Germline loops: CDR1 SGHDT, CDR2 YYEEEE. The CDR3 loop spans 14 amino acids. CDR3 DNA sequence: TGTGCCAGCAGCCCTGGACCCCAGGCATCAGAGCAGTACTTC. Residues: CASSPGPQASEQYF.

By frequency in the sample, this clonotype is medium-sized (0.01 to 0.1%). This rearrangement joins TRBV25-1 to TRBJ2-3, with D hard to call. Trimming took off 5 bases at V and 6 bases at J, with 9 bases between the two ends. Germline assignment: CDR1 MGHDK and CDR2 SYGVNS. This CDR3 is 12 amino acids long. CDR3 nucleotides: TGTGCCAGCAGTAGTAGCTCCGATACGCAGTATTTT. The encoded protein is CASSSSSDTQYF. Looking up the rest from reference TRBV25-1 and TRBJ2-3 gives the full variable domain: EADIYQTPRYLVIGTGKKITLECSQTMGHDKMYWYQQDPGMELHLIHYSYGVNSTEKGDLSSESTVSRIRTEHFPLTLESARPSHTSQYLCASSSSSDTQYFGPGTRLTVL.